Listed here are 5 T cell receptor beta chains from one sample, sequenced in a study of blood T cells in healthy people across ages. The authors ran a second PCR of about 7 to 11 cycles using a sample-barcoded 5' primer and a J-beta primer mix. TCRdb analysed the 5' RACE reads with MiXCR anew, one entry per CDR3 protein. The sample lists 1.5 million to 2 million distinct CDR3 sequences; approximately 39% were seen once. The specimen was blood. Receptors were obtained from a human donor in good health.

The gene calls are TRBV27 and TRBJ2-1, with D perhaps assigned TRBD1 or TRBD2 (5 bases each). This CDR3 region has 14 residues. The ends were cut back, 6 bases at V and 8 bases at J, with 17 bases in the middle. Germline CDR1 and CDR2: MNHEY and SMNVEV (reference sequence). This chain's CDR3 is CASRRGTRADEQFF. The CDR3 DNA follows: TGTGCCAGCAGACGGGGCACCCGGGCGGATGAGCAGTTCTTC.

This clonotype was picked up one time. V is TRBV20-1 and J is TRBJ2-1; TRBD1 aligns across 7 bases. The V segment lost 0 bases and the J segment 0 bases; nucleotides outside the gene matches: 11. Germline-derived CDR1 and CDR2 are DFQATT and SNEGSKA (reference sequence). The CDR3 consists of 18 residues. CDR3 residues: CSAREPPGQKFSYNEQFF. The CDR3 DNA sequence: TGCAGTGCTAGAGAGCCACCGGGACAGAAATTCTCCTACAATGAGCAGTTCTTC.

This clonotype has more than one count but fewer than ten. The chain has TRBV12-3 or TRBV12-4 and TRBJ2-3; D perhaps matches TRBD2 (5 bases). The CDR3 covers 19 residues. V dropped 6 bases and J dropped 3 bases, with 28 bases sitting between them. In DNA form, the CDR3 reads TGTGCCAGCAGCTATGGAGTTGGGCGAGAACTAGTCCCAACAGATACGCAGTATTTT. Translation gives CASSYGVGRELVPTDTQYF.

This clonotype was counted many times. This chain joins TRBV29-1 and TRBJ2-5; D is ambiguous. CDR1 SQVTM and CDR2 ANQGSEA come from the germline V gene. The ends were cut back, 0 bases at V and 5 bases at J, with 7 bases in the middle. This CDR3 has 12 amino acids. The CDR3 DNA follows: TGCAGCGTTGAAGATCTCGGGGAGACCCAGTACTTC. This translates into CSVEDLGETQYF.

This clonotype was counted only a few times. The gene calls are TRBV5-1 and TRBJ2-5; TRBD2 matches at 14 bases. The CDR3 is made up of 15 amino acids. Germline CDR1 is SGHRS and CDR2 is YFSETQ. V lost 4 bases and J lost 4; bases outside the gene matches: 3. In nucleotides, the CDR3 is TGCGCCAGCAGCGTGGGGACTAGCGGGGGAGAGACCCAGTACTTC. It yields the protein CASSVGTSGGETQYF.